These 23 T cell receptor beta chains were all obtained from the same sample, sequenced in a study of blood T cell repertoires in COVID-19. Clones were read by immunoSEQ multiplex PCR, and TCRdb kept only the in-frame ones, dropping some. The table includes roughly 39,000 clones, about 88% detected once. The specimen sequenced was peripheral blood. Every receptor here comes from a middle-aged man in a cohort sampled during active COVID-19.

V is TRBV5-1 and J is TRBJ1-2; 9 bases agree with TRBD1. CDR3 length: 14 residues. Germline CDR1 reads SGHRS; CDR2 reads YFSETQ. Trimming cost V 4 bases and J 8 bases; bases outside gene matches: 9. CDR3 DNA: TGCGCCAGCAGCCTGGACAGGGGTACGGAGGGCTACACCTTC. It is translated as CASSLDRGTEGYTF.

The chain links TRBV7-9 to TRBJ1-5; possible D gene TRBD1, 6 bases. Germline CDR1 SEHNR, CDR2 FQNEAQ (reference sequence). Trimming cost V 1 base and J 6 bases, with 13 bases left between them. The CDR3 covers 15 residues. This CDR3 reads CASSLDRETGQPQHF. The CDR3 DNA reads TGTGCCAGCAGCTTAGACAGGGAAACTGGTCAGCCCCAGCATTTT.

The chain joins TRBV4-1 to TRBJ1-4, with D tentatively TRBD1 (6 bases). Looked up from germline, CDR1 is MGHRA and CDR2 is YSYEKL. This CDR3 has 15 amino acids. V was trimmed by 0 bases and J by 4 bases, leaving 9 bases between them. CDR3 protein: CASSQDQGINEKLFF. The CDR3 region has the DNA TGCGCCAGCAGCCAAGATCAGGGGATTAATGAAAAACTGTTTTTT.

The CDR3 spells CASSRLVGETQYF. The DNA of the CDR3 is TGCGCCAGCAGCCGTCTTGTCGGGGAGACCCAGTACTTC. The chain combines TRBV4-3 with TRBJ2-5; D remains unclear. Germline loops: CDR1 LGHNA, CDR2 YSLEER. The CDR3 covers 13 residues. The ends were cut back, 4 bases at V and 5 bases at J, with 11 bases in the middle.

J is TRBJ1-6 and V is TRBV4-3; D not certain. The CDR3 has 14 residues. Per the germline V gene, CDR1 is LGHNA and CDR2 is YSLEER. The V end was cut by 0 bases, the J end by 10 bases, with 10 bases between. The CDR3 protein is CASSQDPEGSPLHF. CDR3 sequence (DNA): TGCGCCAGCAGCCAAGATCCCGAGGGATCACCCCTCCACTTT.

The chain joins TRBV19 to TRBJ1-4, with TRBD1 as a possible D gene (5 bases). The V gene's germline CDR1 is LNHDA and CDR2 SQIVND (reference sequence). The CDR3 runs to 12 residues. V was trimmed by 7 bases and J by 10 bases, leaving 13 bases between them. The CDR3 here is CASMGGMGKLFF. The CDR3 DNA follows: TGTGCCAGTATGGGGGGAATGGGAAAACTGTTTTTT.

The chain has TRBV7-3 and TRBJ2-1; 9 bases match TRBD2. V was pared by 5 bases and J by 4 bases, with 21 bases of the junction left unmatched. CDR1 is SGHTA and CDR2 is FQGTGA in the germline V gene. The length of the CDR3 is 20 residues. Written as DNA, the CDR3 is TGTGCCAGCAGCCCCACGACTAGCGGAACCCTCCGACCTGGTTACAATGAGCAGTTCTTC. Amino acids: CASSPTTSGTLRPGYNEQFF.

The genes are TRBV7-8 and TRBJ2-7, with TRBD2 identical over 8 bases. The V gene end was trimmed by 0 bases and the J gene end by 5 bases; junction bases not matched to a gene: 3. This CDR3 contains 14 residues. From germline, CDR1 is SGHVS and CDR2 FQNEAQ. CDR3: CASSLAGTRNEQYV. The CDR3 region has the DNA TGTGCCAGCAGCTTAGCGGGGACTAGGAACGAGCAGTACGTC.

In this sample, this clone turned up a few times. V usage is TRBV5-1 and J usage is TRBJ2-7, with D unresolved. V was cut by 0 bases and J by 1 base, with 8 bases left in between. Looked up from germline, CDR1 is SGHRS and CDR2 is YFSETQ. This CDR3 spans 14 amino acids. This CDR3 reads CASSLGQASYEQYF. The CDR3 DNA sequence: TGCGCCAGCAGCTTGGGGCAGGCTTCCTACGAGCAGTACTTC.

There are a few counts of this clone. V and J are TRBV24-1 and TRBJ1-5; 9 bases are shared with TRBD1. The length of the CDR3 is 15 residues. Germline V gene lookup returns CDR1 KGHDR and CDR2 SFDVKD. Germline trimming cut 4 bases from V and 6 bases from J; bases unmatched to any gene: 6. This CDR3 reads CATSETGTGFQPQHF. DNA of the CDR3: TGTGCCACCAGTGAAACCGGGACAGGGTTTCAGCCCCAGCATTTT.

The chain recombines TRBV5-6 with TRBJ1-1; TRBD1 matches 8 bases. This CDR3 spans 14 amino acids. J gave up 11 bases and V 2 bases, and 11 bases lay outside the gene matches. The germline gives CDR1 SGHDT, CDR2 YYEEEE. CDR3 residues: CASSFIEQGVEAFF. The CDR3, as DNA: TGTGCCAGCAGCTTTATAGAACAGGGGGTCGAGGCTTTCTTT.

The V gene is TRBV30, the J gene TRBJ1-2, with D unclear. Trimming removed 3 bases at V and 2 bases at J, with 10 bases between. The V gene's germline CDR1 is GTSNPN and CDR2 SVGIG (reference sequence). The CDR3 extends over 13 amino acids. The CDR3 region is CAWSRSVNYGYTF. CDR3 bases: TGTGCCTGGAGCCGTTCAGTGAACTATGGCTACACCTTC.

The rearrangement uses TRBV3-1 (or the pseudogene TRBV3-2) and TRBJ2-5, with 9 bases that match TRBD1. Unmatched junction bases numbered 13, after V lost 0 bases and J lost 5 bases. The CDR3 runs to 18 residues. Germline assignment: CDR1 LGHDT and CDR2 YNNKEL (reference sequence). The CDR3 reads CASSQDRRQGVPAETQYF. DNA of the CDR3: TGTGCCAGCAGCCAAGATCGGCGACAGGGGGTTCCCGCGGAGACCCAGTACTTC.

This clone was seen a single time. The J gene is TRBJ2-4, the V gene TRBV30; 10 nucleotides match TRBD2. V trimming: 0 bases; J trimming: 7 bases; junction bases outside the gene matches: 12. Germline V CDR1 and CDR2: GTSNPN, SVGIG (reference sequence). The CDR3 consists of 17 residues. The CDR3 sequence: CAWSVKAAGGPRNIQYF. The CDR3 coding sequence is TGTGCCTGGAGTGTAAAGGCAGCGGGGGGGCCGAGGAACATTCAGTACTTC.

The rearrangement joins TRBV19 to TRBJ2-5; the match to TRBD2 covers 10 bases. From germline, CDR1 is LNHDA and CDR2 SQIVND (reference sequence). The CDR3 consists of 16 residues. V shed 3 bases and J 2 bases; nucleotides not matched to a gene: 6. The CDR3, as DNA: TGTGCCAGTAGTATCCAACTAGCGGGGAATCAAGAGACCCAGTACTTC. Amino acids: CASSIQLAGNQETQYF.

This chain links TRBV7-3 with TRBJ2-1; 10 bases line up with TRBD2. Germline V CDR1 and CDR2: SGHTA, FQGTGA. V shed 5 bases and J 4 bases; nucleotides not matched to a gene: 5. The length of the CDR3 is 15 residues. The CDR3 region is CASSLGTSEYNEQFF. For the CDR3, the DNA is TGTGCCAGCAGCCTCGGGACTAGCGAATACAATGAGCAGTTCTTC.

The rearrangement links TRBV5-3 to TRBJ2-7; tentative D call: TRBD2 (6 bases). TRBV5-3 is flagged as an ORF with uncertain function. The CDR3 is made up of 14 amino acids. V was shortened by 8 bases and J by 2 bases, with 17 bases between the two germline ends. CDR3 coding DNA: TGTGCCAGTTCTGGAGGGGACTCCACCTACGAGCAGTACGTC. Its translation: CASSGGDSTYEQYV.

This clone was seen a handful of times. The J gene is TRBJ2-5, the V gene TRBV11-2, with 8 bases matching TRBD2. The CDR3 spans 15 residues. Germline values: CDR1 SGHAT, CDR2 FQNNGV. After removal of 5 bases from V and 2 bases from J, the junction contained 7 bases not matched to a gene. The CDR3 DNA reads TGTGCCAGCAGCCCCGGGGGGGTGTGGCAAGAGACCCAGTACTTC. Amino acids: CASSPGGVWQETQYF.

V gene TRBV27 combines with J gene TRBJ2-6, with TRBD1 as a possible D gene (5 bases). Trimming removed 6 bases from V and 3 bases from J, with 9 bases in between. CDR1 is MNHEY, CDR2 SMNVEV, per germline (reference sequence). CDR3 length: 14 amino acids. The CDR3 coding sequence is TGTGCCAGCAGGGGAACAGGTGGGGCCAACGTCCTGACTTTC. Its protein is CASRGTGGANVLTF.

This chain joins TRBV25-1 and TRBJ1-6, with 8 bases matching TRBD1. The V and J ends lost 4 bases and 7 bases, in that order; junction bases with no gene match: 6. The V gene's germline CDR1 is MGHDK and CDR2 SYGVNS. There are 15 residues in the CDR3. The CDR3 bases are TGTGCCAGCAGTGTCAACCGGGACAGGAATTCACCCCTCCACTTT. Translated, it gives CASSVNRDRNSPLHF.

The rearrangement uses TRBV9 and TRBJ2-3; 13 bases agree with TRBD2. Losses at the gene ends were 3 bases for V and 6 bases for J; bases not matched to a gene: 7. Germline CDR1 SGDLS, CDR2 YYNGEE. The CDR3 is 16 amino acids. As DNA, the CDR3 is TGTGCCAGCAGCGGGACTAGCGGGAGAAGTTTCGATACGCAGTATTTT. Its translation: CASSGTSGRSFDTQYF. Supplemented by reference TRBV9 and TRBJ2-3, the full variable domain reads DSGVTQTPKHLITATGQRVTLRCSPRSGDLSVYWYQQSLDQGLQFLIQYYNGEERAKGNILERFSAQQFPDLHSELNLSSLELGDSALYFCASSGTSGRSFDTQYFGPGTRLTVL.

There are a few counts of this clone. The chain employs TRBV7-9 and TRBJ1-5; TRBD1 matches at 8 bases. The CDR3 loop spans 12 amino acids. J lost 13 bases, V lost 3 bases, and 5 bases had no gene match. CDR1 and CDR2 from the germline V gene are SEHNR and FQNEAQ (reference sequence). In nucleotides, the CDR3 is TGTGCCAGCAGCTTCGGACAGGGCACTCAGCATTTT. Its protein product is CASSFGQGTQHF.

The chain is built from TRBV7-8 and TRBJ2-4; 7 bases are a match to TRBD1. The CDR3 runs 18 residues. In germline, CDR1 is SGHVS, CDR2 FQNEAQ. Trimming cost V 8 bases and J 0 bases; bases outside gene matches: 16. CDR3 sequence reads: CASGAGTDLILAKNIQYF. The CDR3 nucleotides are TGTGCCAGCGGAGCCGGGACAGACTTAATCCTAGCCAAAAACATTCAGTACTTC.